The 3 T cell receptor beta chains below come from one sample, sequenced in a study of cytomegalovirus exposure and HLA in healthy donors. 60 Vbeta and 13 Jbeta primers were used in PCR. Data came from immunoSEQ multiplex PCR; TCRdb stores just in-frame clones and leaves some out. The table records around 170,000 clones, around three quarters of them present only once. Sequencing was done on a sample of PBMCs. All receptors derive from a man aged 40-49 years in good health and CMV-seronegative.

This clone appeared once. The chain recombines TRBV5-1 with TRBJ2-1, with 9 bases lining up with TRBD2. The CDR3 spans 15 residues. Germline CDR1 reads SGHRS; CDR2 reads YFSETQ. Trimming removed 1 base from V and 9 bases from J; junction bases left unmatched: 8. The CDR3 loop is CASSLSKREVVEQFF. CDR3 in DNA: TGCGCCAGCAGCTTGAGCAAGCGGGAGGTTGTTGAGCAGTTCTTC.

This sequence joins TRBV5-1 and TRBJ2-1, with 11 nucleotides matching TRBD2. Germline V gives CDR1 SGHRS, CDR2 YFSETQ. CDR3 length: 19 residues. The V segment lost 5 bases and the J segment 5 bases; nucleotides outside the gene matches: 18. CDR3 residues: CASSRGWTSGFGLDNEQFF. Written as DNA, the CDR3 is TGCGCCAGCAGTCGGGGGTGGACTAGCGGGTTCGGGCTAGACAATGAGCAGTTCTTC.

This clone occurred a few times. The chain uses TRBV15 and TRBJ1-1; D ambiguous. V was shortened by 1 base and J by 9 bases, with 15 bases between the two germline ends. Germline CDR1 reads LNHNV; CDR2 reads YYDKDF (reference sequence). CDR3 length: 14 amino acids. This CDR3 reads CATSRAREGRKAFF. The CDR3 DNA follows: TGTGCCACCAGCAGAGCCAGAGAGGGTCGAAAAGCTTTCTTT.